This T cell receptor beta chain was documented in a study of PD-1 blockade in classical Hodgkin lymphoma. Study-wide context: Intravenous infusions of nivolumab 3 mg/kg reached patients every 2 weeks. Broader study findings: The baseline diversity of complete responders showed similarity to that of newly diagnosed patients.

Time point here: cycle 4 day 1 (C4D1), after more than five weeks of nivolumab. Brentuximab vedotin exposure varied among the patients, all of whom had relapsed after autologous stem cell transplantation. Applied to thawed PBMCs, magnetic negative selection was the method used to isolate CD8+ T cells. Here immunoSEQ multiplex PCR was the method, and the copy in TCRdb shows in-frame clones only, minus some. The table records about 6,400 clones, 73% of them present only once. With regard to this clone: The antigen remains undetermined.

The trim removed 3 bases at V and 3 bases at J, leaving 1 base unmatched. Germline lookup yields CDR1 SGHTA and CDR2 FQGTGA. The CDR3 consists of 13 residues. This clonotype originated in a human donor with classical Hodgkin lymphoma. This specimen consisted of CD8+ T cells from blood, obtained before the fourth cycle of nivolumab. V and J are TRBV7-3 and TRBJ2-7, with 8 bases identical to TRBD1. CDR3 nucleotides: TGTGCCAGCAGCTTGGGACAGGACTACGAGCAGTACTTC. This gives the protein CASSLGQDYEQYF.